This TCR beta chain was retrieved from a study of relationships among human T cell subsets (dated by TCRdb to about 2010). Context from the whole study: The study sequenced eight distinct T cell populations from blood: pan T, CD8 cytotoxic, regulatory, Th1, Th2, naive plus transitional, activated and memory cells. The investigation overall reported the following: The bead-based sorting was unable to rule out the presence of a CD4+CD8+ double-positive population. The substantial sharing of CDR3s among Th1, Th2 and regulatory T cells was interpreted as suggesting that cell fate choices are stochastic. V, D and J usage, CDR3 length and N-nucleotide additions showed no statistically significant differences among the seven subsets. Over 60% of CD8+ cytotoxic sequences belonged to clones with over 100 reads, whereas regulatory and Th2 subsets showed few such clones.

For isolation of CD8+ cytotoxic T cells, negative selection was performed with anti-CD4 multisort beads, and positive selection with anti-CD8 beads was then performed. Miltenyi superparamagnetic beads coated with subset-specific monoclonal antibodies were used to isolate the T cell subsets. All T cell populations were isolated from peripheral blood. Whole blood was subjected to Ficoll separation to obtain mononuclear cells, from which monocytes were subsequently depleted using anti-CD14 microbeads. Isolated cell populations were immediately resuspended in RNAprotect reagent. The library was built by means of multiplex PCR. Sequencing was carried out with a 454 GS FLX. TCR alpha and beta CDR3 regions were amplified from mRNA by semiquantitative ARM-PCR. ARM-PCR used tagged nested gene-specific primers, after which communal superprimers carried out exponential amplification. Before the second amplification round was performed on first-round PCR products, the nested primers were removed by exonuclease. Sequencing of the amplicons was performed on the 454 platform, which allows millions of DNA fragments to be sequenced rapidly without cloning bias. An effective read was defined as a read mappable to both V and J germline segments. Regarding the original processing steps: IRmap, which uses pyromap, a Smith-Waterman modification adapted to 454 sequencing errors, was used to assign reads to germline V, D and J segments. D-beta assignments were filtered with cutoffs set at the 99th percentile of alignment scores obtained from simulated random sequences. The amino acids between the conserved V-segment Y[YFLI]C motif and the J-segment [FW]GXGT motif were defined as CDR3. A compound Poisson process model, previously applied to large-scale EST data, was used to estimate repertoire diversity. A cross-contamination detection procedure was applied to argue against sample contamination as the source of shared CDR3s. TCRdb's own reprocessing of the public reads used fastp at Q25 and MiXCR and kept productive beta chains. Records with the same CDR3 protein are collapsed into one entry carrying the most frequent genes and DNA. These V and J calls derive from TCRdb rather than the authors' analysis. For this sample the table gives some 5,000 distinct CDR3 sequences, of which roughly 69% were detected only once. The top ten clonotypes cover around three fifths of the sample.

From a lookup of the germline V gene, CDR1 and CDR2 are SGHVS and FNYEAQ. Counted from cysteine to phenylalanine, this CDR3 has 13 amino acids. Only CDR3 DNA remains: 39 bases, in frame from the first base. Between the V and J ends, shortened by 1 base and 9 bases respectively, the junction contains 10 bases. There are a few counts of this clonotype. Its cognate antigen has yet to be identified. No base-level quality is on record; no much larger clone is a single base apart. The sequencing input was CD8+ T cells sorted from blood. The chain joins TRBV7-6 to TRBJ2-1, with a tentative D gene TRBD2 over 5 matching bases. This clonotype was obtained from a man between 40 and 49 years old in good health. The DNA sequence is TGTGCCAGCAGCTTAGAGTTGAGGGCTGAGCAGTTCTTC. Its protein is CASSLELRAEQFF.